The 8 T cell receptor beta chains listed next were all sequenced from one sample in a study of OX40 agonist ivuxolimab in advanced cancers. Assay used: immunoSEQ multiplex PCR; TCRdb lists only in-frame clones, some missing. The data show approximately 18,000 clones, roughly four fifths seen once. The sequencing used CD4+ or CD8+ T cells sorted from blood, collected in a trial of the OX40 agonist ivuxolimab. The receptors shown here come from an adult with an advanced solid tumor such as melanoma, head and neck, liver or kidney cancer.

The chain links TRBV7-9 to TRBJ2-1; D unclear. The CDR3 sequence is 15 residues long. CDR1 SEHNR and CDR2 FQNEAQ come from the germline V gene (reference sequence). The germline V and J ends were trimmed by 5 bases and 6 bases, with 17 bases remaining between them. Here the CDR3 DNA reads TGTGCCAGCAGCCTACTGACACCGCGTCTCAATGAGCAGTTCTTC. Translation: CASSLLTPRLNEQFF. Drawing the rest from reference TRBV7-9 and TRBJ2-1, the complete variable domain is DTGVSQNPRHKITKRGQNVTFRCDPISEHNRLYWYRQTLGQGPEFLTYFQNEAQLEKSRLLSDRFSAERPKGSFSTLEIQRTEQGDSAMYLCASSLLTPRLNEQFFGPGTRLTVL.

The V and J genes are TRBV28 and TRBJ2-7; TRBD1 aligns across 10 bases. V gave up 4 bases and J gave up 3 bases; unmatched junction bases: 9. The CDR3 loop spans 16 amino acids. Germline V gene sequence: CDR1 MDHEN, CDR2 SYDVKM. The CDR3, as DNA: TGTGCCAGCAGTTCCAGACAGGGGGCTATATTCTACGAGCAGTACTTC. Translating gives CASSSRQGAIFYEQYF.

CDR3 nucleotide sequence: TGTGCCAGCAGCGCCCGGACAGGGGAAAACACCGGGGAGCTGTTTTTT. Its translation is CASSARTGENTGELFF. This chain links TRBV7-3 with TRBJ2-2; TRBD1 matches at 9 bases. The CDR3 extends over 16 amino acids. CDR1 and CDR2 from the germline V gene are SGHTA and FQGTGA. J was trimmed by 2 bases and V by 5 bases; bases with no gene match: 6. The variable domain in full, completed from reference TRBV7-3 and TRBJ2-2, reads GAGVSQTPSNKVTEKGKYVELRCDPISGHTALYWYRQSLGQGPEFLIYFQGTGAADDSGLPNDRFFAVRPEGSVSTLKIQRTERGDSAVYLCASSARTGENTGELFFGEGSRLTVL.

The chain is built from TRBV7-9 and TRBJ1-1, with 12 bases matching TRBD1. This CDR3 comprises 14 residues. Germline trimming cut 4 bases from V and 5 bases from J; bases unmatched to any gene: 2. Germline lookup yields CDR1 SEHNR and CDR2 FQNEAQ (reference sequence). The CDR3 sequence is CASSSGQGATEAFF. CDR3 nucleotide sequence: TGTGCCAGCAGCTCGGGACAGGGGGCAACTGAAGCTTTCTTT.

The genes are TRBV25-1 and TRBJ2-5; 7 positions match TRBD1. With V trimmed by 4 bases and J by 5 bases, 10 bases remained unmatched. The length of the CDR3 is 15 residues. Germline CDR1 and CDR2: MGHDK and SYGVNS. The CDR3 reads CASSARDSPAETQYF. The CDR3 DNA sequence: TGTGCCAGCAGTGCCCGGGACAGTCCAGCGGAGACCCAGTACTTC.

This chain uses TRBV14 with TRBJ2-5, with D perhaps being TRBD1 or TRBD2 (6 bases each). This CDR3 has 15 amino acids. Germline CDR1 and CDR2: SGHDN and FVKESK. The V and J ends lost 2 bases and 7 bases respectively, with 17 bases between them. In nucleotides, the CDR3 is TGTGCCAGCAGCCAATTGACCGGGGGCGATGGGACCCAGTACTTC. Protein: CASSQLTGGDGTQYF.

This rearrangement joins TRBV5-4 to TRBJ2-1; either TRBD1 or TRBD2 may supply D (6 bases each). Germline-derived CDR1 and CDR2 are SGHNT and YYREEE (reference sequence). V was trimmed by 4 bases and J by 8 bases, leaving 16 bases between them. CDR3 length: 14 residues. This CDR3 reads CASSHLLGGDEQFF. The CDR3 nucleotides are TGTGCCAGCAGCCACCTCCTGGGGGGCGATGAGCAGTTCTTC. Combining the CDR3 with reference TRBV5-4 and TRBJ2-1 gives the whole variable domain ETGVTQSPTHLIKTRGQQVTLRCSSQSGHNTVSWYQQALGQGPQFIFQYYREEENGRGNFPPRFSGLQFPNYSSELNVNALELDDSALYLCASSHLLGGDEQFFGPGTRLTVL.

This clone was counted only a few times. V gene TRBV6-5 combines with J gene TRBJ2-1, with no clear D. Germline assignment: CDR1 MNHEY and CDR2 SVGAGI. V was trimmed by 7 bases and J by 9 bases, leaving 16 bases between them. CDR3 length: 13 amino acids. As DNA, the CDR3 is TGTGCCAGCATCCACGGAGATCCTAGTGAGCAGTTCTTC. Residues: CASIHGDPSEQFF.